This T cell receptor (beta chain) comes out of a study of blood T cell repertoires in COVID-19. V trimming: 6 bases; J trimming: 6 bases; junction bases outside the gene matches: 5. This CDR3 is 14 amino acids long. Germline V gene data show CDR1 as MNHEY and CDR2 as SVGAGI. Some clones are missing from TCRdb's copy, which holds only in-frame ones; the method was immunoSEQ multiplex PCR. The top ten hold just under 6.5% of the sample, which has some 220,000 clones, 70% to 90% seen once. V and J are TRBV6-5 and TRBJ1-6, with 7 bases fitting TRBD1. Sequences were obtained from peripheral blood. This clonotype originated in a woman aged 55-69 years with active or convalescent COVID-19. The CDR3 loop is CASSDREGNSPLHF. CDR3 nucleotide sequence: TGTGCCAGCAGCGACAGGGAAGGTAATTCACCCCTCCACTTT.